One and the same sample provided the 5 T cell receptor beta chains below, sequenced in a study of CD8+CD57+ T cells in acquired aplastic anemia. Patients sequenced had flow cytometry evidence of CD8+CD57+ cell expansion. The template used for profiling TCR beta VDJ and CDR3 was genomic DNA. TCRdb analysed the reads with MiXCR anew, one entry per CDR3 protein. The sample lists approximately 170,000 distinct CDR3 sequences, about half seen once, with 2.5% to 4% in the top ten. Sequencing input: sorted CD4+, CD8+, or CD8+CD57+ T cells (not recorded which) from PBMCs. These receptors were taken from a human donor with aplastic anemia.

J is TRBJ1-2 and V is TRBV2; 11 nucleotides line up with TRBD1. Germline lookup yields CDR1 SNHLY and CDR2 FYNNEI. This CDR3 comprises 13 residues. J was trimmed by 8 bases and V by 6 bases; bases with no gene match: 5. The CDR3 loop is CASRLDRGRGYTF. The CDR3 nucleotides are TGTGCCAGCAGATTGGACAGGGGGCGCGGCTACACCTTC.

This clonotype showed up many times. V and J are TRBV5-6 and TRBJ1-4, with TRBD1 matching over 7 bases. The CDR3 runs to 16 residues. Trimming cost V 4 bases and J 3 bases; bases outside gene matches: 9. Looked up from germline, CDR1 is SGHDT and CDR2 is YYEEEE. This CDR3 is CASSMIAGTANEKLFF. The CDR3 nucleotides read TGTGCCAGCAGCATGATAGCCGGGACAGCTAATGAAAAACTGTTTTTT.

This chain links TRBV25-1 with TRBJ2-5; 9 bases are a match to TRBD2. The germline gives CDR1 MGHDK, CDR2 SYGVNS. CDR3 length: 16 amino acids. V lost 1 base to trimming and J lost 1 base; unmatched junction nucleotides: 4. This CDR3 reads CASSEFLAGRQETQYF. CDR3 nucleotides: TGTGCCAGCAGTGAATTTCTAGCGGGGCGCCAAGAGACCCAGTACTTC. Full variable domain (outside the CDR3, taken from reference TRBV25-1 and TRBJ2-5): EADIYQTPRYLVIGTGKKITLECSQTMGHDKMYWYQQDPGMELHLIHYSYGVNSTEKGDLSSESTVSRIRTEHFPLTLESARPSHTSQYLCASSEFLAGRQETQYFGPGTRLLVL.

The chain recombines TRBV7-3 with TRBJ2-5, with 9 bases lining up with TRBD1. Germline CDR1 is SGHTA and CDR2 is FQGTGA. This CDR3 is built from 15 residues. Trimming at V came to 5 bases and at J to 1 base, leaving 5 bases not matched to a gene. The CDR3 is CASSPGQGTQETQYF. In DNA, the CDR3 is TGTGCCAGCAGCCCAGGACAGGGGACCCAAGAGACCCAGTACTTC.

This clonotype was seen only a few times. The rearrangement joins TRBV6-2 or TRBV6-3 to TRBJ1-3; D remains unclear. V was clipped by 0 bases and J by 4 bases, with 16 bases between them. The germline gives CDR1 MNHEY, CDR2 SVGEGT. The CDR3 is 17 amino acids. CDR3: CASSYSKALRSGNTIYF. In nucleotides, the CDR3 is TGTGCCAGCAGTTACTCGAAAGCCTTACGCTCCGGAAACACCATATATTTT.